The clone carrying this T cell receptor (beta chain) was observed once. Its specificity is unknown. This may be a read error, as it is one base from a much larger clone. The data derive from a study of T cells in Graves' hyperthyroidism and ophthalmopathy. Patients between 18 and 65 years old had hyperthyroidism, newly diagnosed and lasting under 2 months. Clinical symptoms, serum thyroxine and TRAb, thyroid ultrasound and orbital computed tomography were used for the diagnoses. Study-wide points: Model-based prediction identified ophthalmopathy a median around 6.5 months prior to its onset.

With 2 bases removed from V and 0 bases from J, the gap between germline ends came to 14 bases. In germline, CDR1 is LGHNA, CDR2 YSLEER. The CDR3 is 17 amino acids. Amplified TCR beta CDR3 regions derived from RNA transcripts. During a first-round RT-PCR of the TCR CDR3, the HTBI primer set was used. TCRdb reprocessed the multiplex PCR reads with MiXCR, giving one entry per CDR3 protein. The table includes about 540,000 distinct CDR3 sequences, roughly 46% detected once. This chain uses TRBV4-3 with TRBJ1-3; D ambiguous. The sample was peripheral blood or thyroid tissue (not recorded which). The TCR was taken from a woman aged 18-29 years with Graves' hyperthyroidism. DNA for the CDR3: TGCGCCAGCAGCCAATCGAATGTCCAGCTCTCTGGAAACACCATATATTTT. Translation gives CASSQSNVQLSGNTIYF.